This is a list of T cell receptor beta chains from one sample in a study of T-cell reconstitution after alpha-beta-depleted transplantation in children. Using its own MiXCR run on the PCR reads, TCRdb lists one record per CDR3 protein. This table holds 150,000 to 250,000 distinct CDR3 sequences, 5% to 6.5% found once. The material was PBMCs, obtained before TCRalphabeta/CD19-depleted stem cell transplant. These TCRs come from a girl under three years old with combined immunodeficiency, due to receive a stem cell transplant. The CDR3 runs from the conserved cysteine through the conserved F or W. A D gene is named only where the DNA matches it firmly. Size values are once, few and many counts, or a class for expanded clones, and some rows have none.

TRBJ2-7	few	TRBV29-1	NA	TGCAGCGTTGAGGGGGGGCGCATCCCCTACGAGCAGTACTTC	CSVEGGRIPYEQYF
TRBJ2-7	many	TRBV15	NA	TGTGCCACGGGGGACGGTGCTGACTACGAGCAGTACTTC	CATGDGADYEQYF
TRBJ2-7	few	TRBV6-2/TRBV6-3	NA	TGTGCCAACGGTTCGTCCCGACAATCCTACGAGCAGTACTTC	CANGSSRQSYEQYF
TRBJ1-2	many	TRBV4-3	NA	TGCGCCAGCAGCCAAGTCCCGTCTGGGCGCCTGACCTTC	CASSQVPSGRLTF
TRBJ2-1	many	TRBV11-2	NA	TGTGCCAGCAGCTTTACAGGCGTCAATGAGCAGTTCTTC	CASSFTGVNEQFF
TRBJ2-3	many	TRBV18	NA	TGTGCCAGCTCACGCGCGTTTGGCACAGATACGCAGTATTTT	CASSRAFGTDTQYF
TRBJ2-1	NA	TRBV20-1	NA	TGCAGTGCTAGAGGCCGAGGGCCGATCGAGTTCTTC	CSARGRGPIEFF
TRBJ2-1	few	TRBV5-5	TRBD2	TGTGCCAGCAGCTGGGAGGGACTAGCACCTGTTTACAATGAGCAGTTCTTC	CASSWEGLAPVYNEQFF
TRBJ2-5	few	TRBV5-1	TRBD2	TGCGCCAGCAGCTTGTGGGATATGGCGGGGGGCGAGACAGAGACCCAGTACTTC	CASSLWDMAGGETETQYF
TRBJ1-5	few	TRBV21-1	NA	TGTGCCAGCACAACTACCATAGACGGAGATCAGCCCCAGCATTTT	CASTTTIDGDQPQHF
TRBJ2-7	NA	TRBV20-1	NA	TGCAGTGCTAGAGATTATGAGGGGTTATCCTACGAGCAGTACTTC	CSARDYEGLSYEQYF
TRBJ2-1	many	TRBV7-9	NA	TGTGCCAGCAGCCGACCGTACAATGAGCAGTTCTTC	CASSRPYNEQFF
TRBJ2-3	many	TRBV11-3	TRBD2	TGTGCCAGCAGCCCCCGTGAACCGGGACTAGCGGTAAAAGTTTTCCCGTATTTT	CASSPREPGLAVKVFPYF
TRBJ2-5	many	TRBV14	TRBD1	TGTGCCAGCAGCCAAGCGGTCGGGACAGGGAGGAAGACCCAGTACTTC	CASSQAVGTGRKTQYF
TRBJ2-1	NA	TRBV9	NA	TGTGCCAGCAGCGTAGTCGGGGCGAGCTCCTACAATGAGCAGTTCTTC	CASSVVGASSYNEQFF
TRBJ2-7	many	TRBV27	TRBD2	TGTGCCAGCAGTTTACGTCCGCGGGAGGACCTAGTCTACGAGCAGTACTTC	CASSLRPREDLVYEQYF
TRBJ2-1	many	TRBV21-1	NA	TGTGCCAGCAGCAAATGTGAAGGGGAATACGGCAATGAGCAGTTCTTC	CASSKCEGEYGNEQFF
TRBJ2-7	many	TRBV4-3	NA	TGCGCCAGCAGCCAAGAACCTAGCATAAGCTCCTACGAGCAGTACTTC	CASSQEPSISSYEQYF
TRBJ2-7	many	TRBV6-2/TRBV6-3	TRBD1	TGTGCCAGCTCCTCCACCATCACGGGACAGCCTCAGTACTTC	CASSSTITGQPQYF
TRBJ1-4	many	TRBV29-1	NA	TGCAGCGTTGAAGCGGATAGGGAAAAACTGTTTTTT	CSVEADREKLFF
TRBJ2-2	many	TRBV29-1	TRBD1	TGCAGCGTTGTCGAGGGCAGGGGGCGCGCCGGGGAGCTGTTTTTT	CSVVEGRGRAGELFF
TRBJ2-1	many	TRBV29-1	NA	TGCAGCGTTGGCCGACTAGATGGGTACAATGAGCAGTTCTTC	CSVGRLDGYNEQFF
TRBJ2-7	many	TRBV5-1	NA	TGCGCCAGCAGGGAAGGGGGGTTCGTCTACGAGCAGTACTTC	CASREGGFVYEQYF
TRBJ2-3	many	TRBV7-2	NA	TGTGCCAGCAGCTTACTGATTCTCACAGATACGCAGTATTTT	CASSLLILTDTQYF
TRBJ2-3	many	TRBV5-8	TRBD2	TGTGCCAGCACCTTTGGGGGGGCAGATACGCAGTATTTT	CASTFGGADTQYF
TRBJ2-1	many	TRBV13	TRBD1	TGTGCCAGCAGCTGGATCCGGACAGGGGGCAGGTACAATGAGCAGTTCTTC	CASSWIRTGGRYNEQFF
TRBJ2-3	few	TRBV21-1	NA	TGTGCCAGCAGCAAAGTTCAGGGGACACCCGTTCTCTTCACAGATACGCAGTATTTT	CASSKVQGTPVLFTDTQYF
TRBJ2-3	many	TRBV15	TRBD2	TGTGCCACCAGCAGGTTCCCGGGACTAGCAGCCACAGATACGCAGTATTTT	CATSRFPGLAATDTQYF
TRBJ2-1	many	TRBV15	NA	TGTGCCACCAGCAGAGATAACTCCTACAATGAGCAGTTCTTC	CATSRDNSYNEQFF
TRBJ2-7	many	TRBV29-1	TRBD1	TGCAGCGCTAGGGACAGCTCCTACGAGCAGTACTTC	CSARDSSYEQYF
TRBJ2-6	few	TRBV7-8	NA	TGTGCCAGCACGTTTTGGGGGACCGGGGCCAACGTCCTGACTTTC	CASTFWGTGANVLTF
TRBJ2-1	many	TRBV2	TRBD2	TGTGCCACCACGTACCTAGCGGGGGTCAATGAGCAGTTCTTC	CATTYLAGVNEQFF
TRBJ2-5	many	TRBV3-1	NA	TGTGCCAGCAGCCCGATCCTCAGCCTAGCTTATGGATCGGAGACCCAGTACTTC	CASSPILSLAYGSETQYF
TRBJ2-3	many	TRBV29-1	TRBD2	TGCAGCGTTGTCCGACTAGCGGGAATATCAGATACGCAGTATTTT	CSVVRLAGISDTQYF
TRBJ1-1	many	TRBV28	NA	TGTGCCAGCAGTTTCCTCCACATACTAGGGGACACTGAAGCTTTCTTT	CASSFLHILGDTEAFF
TRBJ2-7	few	TRBV20-1	TRBD1	TGCAGTGCTAGGGGGACAGCTACCTCCTACGAGCAGTACTTC	CSARGTATSYEQYF
TRBJ2-4	many	TRBV29-1	NA	TGCAGCGTCCTTTTGAGGGGGGATGGGGGCAAAAACATTCAGTACTTC	CSVLLRGDGGKNIQYF
TRBJ2-7	many	TRBV4-2	NA	TGTGCCAGCAGCCAAGATAGAGTCCGTAACGAGCAGTACTTC	CASSQDRVRNEQYF
TRBJ2-4	many	TRBV5-1	NA	TGCGCCAGCAGCTTAGGGGAAGTAGACATTCAGTACTTC	CASSLGEVDIQYF
TRBJ2-2	many	TRBV30	NA	TGTGCCTGGAGTACGAACACCGGGGAGCTGTTTTTT	CAWSTNTGELFF
TRBJ1-2	NA	TRBV4-2	NA	TGTGCCAGCAGCCCCGTGGATCACCGCTATGGCTACACCTTC	CASSPVDHRYGYTF
TRBJ2-1	NA	TRBV3-1	NA	TGTGCCAGCAGCCACGCGGGACTCCGTGGGGTTTACAATGAGCAGTTCTTC	CASSHAGLRGVYNEQFF